The rows below give T cell receptor beta chains drawn from one sample of a study of T cells in Graves' hyperthyroidism and ophthalmopathy. MiXCR was run by TCRdb on the multiplex PCR reads, yielding one entry per CDR3 protein. The data contain a few hundred thousand distinct CDR3 sequences, approximately 14% of them seen just once; the ten biggest clones take up 11% to 15%. Input material: blood. The source of these receptors is a woman aged 18-29 years with Graves' hyperthyroidism. CDR3s include the opening cysteine and the closing phenylalanine or tryptophan. The D gene is left open where the match is weak. A row's size may be missing; if present it is once, few, many or a size class.

d_call clone_size cdr3_length j_call v_call cdr3_aa cdr3_nt
- many 16 TRBJ1-5 TRBV11-2 CASSLEGGRGHQPQHF TGTGCCAGCAGCTTAGAGGGGGGGCGTGGGCATCAGCCCCAGCATTTT
- - 14 TRBJ1-1 TRBV7-8 CASTATGTSTEAFF TGTGCCTCCACAGCTACAGGGACTAGCACTGAAGCTTTCTTT
- few 13 TRBJ1-2 TRBV6-1 CASRGGGGYGYTF TGTGCCAGCCGGGGGGGGGGCGGCTATGGCTACACCTTC
- many 14 TRBJ2-3 TRBV7-8 CASSSKKGSDTQYF TGTGCCAGCAGCTCGAAGAAGGGTTCAGATACGCAGTATTTT
- - 11 TRBJ2-1 TRBV6-1 CASSTGLRGFF TGTGCCAGCAGTACAGGTCTCCGGGGGTTCTTC
TRBD2 many 15 TRBJ2-3 TRBV7-6 CASKRLAGRTDTQYF TGTGCCAGCAAGAGACTAGCGGGACGCACAGATACGCAGTATTTT
- many 13 TRBJ2-7 TRBV2 CASSERTGIEQYF TGTGCCAGCAGTGAACGAACAGGGATCGAGCAGTACTTC
- many 13 TRBJ2-3 TRBV7-2 CASSHTTSQTQYF TGTGCCAGCAGCCATACCACTAGTCAGACGCAGTATTTT
- many 16 TRBJ1-1 TRBV7-2 CASSFFVSNLGTEAFF TGTGCCAGCAGCTTTTTCGTCTCCAACCTTGGGACTGAAGCTTTCTTT
TRBD2 many 17 TRBJ2-1 TRBV28 CASSLLGGRTHYNEQFF TGTGCCAGCAGTTTACTGGGCGGGAGGACCCATTACAATGAGCAGTTCTTC
- many 14 TRBJ2-3 TRBV7-9 CASSLEVSTDTQYF TGTGCCAGCAGCTTAGAGGTTAGCACAGATACGCAGTATTTT
TRBD1 many 15 TRBJ1-1 TRBV27 CASSSTGTGPTEAFF TGTGCCAGCAGTTCAACCGGGACAGGGCCCACTGAAGCTTTCTTT
- few 14 TRBJ2-1 TRBV6-1 CASRLGGSSNEQFF TGTGCCAGCAGGCTAGGGGGATCTAGCAATGAGCAGTTCTTC
- many 16 TRBJ1-2 TRBV6-5 CASSYSSGSATIGYTF TGTGCCAGCAGTTACTCGTCCGGGTCGGCCACTATTGGCTACACCTTC
- - 13 TRBJ1-3 TRBV4-1 CASSQELSNTIYF TGCGCCAGCAGCCAAGAATTAAGTAACACCATATATTTT
- many 14 TRBJ2-7 TRBV3-1 CASSPLRRSYEQYF TGTGCCAGCAGCCCACTCAGGAGGTCCTACGAGCAGTACTTC
- few 14 TRBJ1-1 TRBV9 CASSVHPLATEAFF TGTGCCAGCAGCGTCCACCCCCTAGCTACTGAAGCTTTCTTT
- few 15 TRBJ2-3 TRBV7-4 CASSLGTGVVDTQYF TGTGCCAGCAGCTTAGGGACGGGAGTCGTAGATACGCAGTATTTT
- - 13 TRBJ2-1 TRBV4-2 CASSQVDPNEQFF TGTGCCAGCAGCCAAGTCGACCCGAATGAGCAGTTCTTC
TRBD1 - 15 TRBJ1-2 TRBV6-4 CASSSTGAQPYGYTF TGTGCCAGCAGTTCTACAGGGGCGCAACCCTATGGCTACACCTTC
- - 13 TRBJ2-7 TRBV19 CASSMVAGYEQYF TGTGCCAGTAGTATGGTGGCAGGTTACGAGCAGTACTTC
- many 14 TRBJ1-1 TRBV6-6 CASSYRQMNTEAFF TGTGCCAGCAGTTACCGGCAGATGAACACTGAAGCTTTCTTT
- few 14 TRBJ2-3 TRBV12-3/TRBV12-4 CASSFWGGTDTQYF TGTGCCAGCAGTTTTTGGGGGGGCACAGATACGCAGTATTTT
- - 17 TRBJ2-7 TRBV4-2 CASSQDAFGTDSYEQYF TGTGCCAGCAGCCAAGATGCTTTCGGGACTGACTCCTACGAGCAGTACTTC
- - 16 TRBJ2-2 TRBV10-3 CAISESTGVDTGELFF TGTGCCATCAGTGAGTCGACAGGCGTGGACACCGGGGAGCTGTTTTTT
- few 14 TRBJ1-5 TRBV19 CASNPGNMRQPQHF TGTGCCAGTAACCCGGGAAACATGCGGCAGCCCCAGCATTTT
TRBD1 many 15 TRBJ2-1 TRBV29-1 CSPPQGGQGYNEQFF TGCAGCCCCCCTCAAGGGGGACAGGGGTACAATGAGCAGTTCTTC
- - 14 TRBJ2-7 TRBV4-1 CASSQVAGGDGQYF TGCGCCAGCAGCCAAGTCGCTGGAGGGGACGGGCAGTACTTC
TRBD1 - 16 TRBJ1-6 TRBV19 CASSIAIDREVSPLHF TGTGCCAGTAGTATAGCCATCGACAGGGAGGTTTCACCCCTCCACTTT
- many 16 TRBJ1-4 TRBV3-1 CASSPSDRGTNEKLFF TGTGCCAGCAGCCCTTCAGATAGGGGAACTAATGAAAAACTGTTTTTT
- - 15 TRBJ2-1 TRBV4-1 CASSLGRAGYNEQFF TGCGCCAGCAGCCTAGGCCGCGCTGGATACAATGAGCAGTTCTTC
- - 16 TRBJ2-2 TRBV20-1 CSAERSAGVPTGELFF TGCAGTGCTGAGCGTTCTGCAGGAGTCCCCACCGGGGAGCTGTTTTTT
- - 12 TRBJ2-7 TRBV29-1 CSVSSDSYEQYF TGCAGCGTTTCTAGCGACTCCTACGAGCAGTACTTC
TRBD2 many 17 TRBJ2-1 TRBV11-1 CASSPGPGLARDNEQFF TGTGCCAGCAGCCCAGGGCCGGGACTAGCGAGAGACAATGAGCAGTTCTTC
TRBD1 - 14 TRBJ2-7 TRBV25-1 CASSEYYRGYEQYF TGTGCCAGCAGTGAATACTACAGGGGCTACGAGCAGTACTTC
- few 15 TRBJ2-5 TRBV24-1 CATSDLRGSKETQYF TGTGCCACCAGTGATTTGCGAGGGTCCAAAGAGACCCAGTACTTC
TRBD2 many 15 TRBJ2-1 TRBV20-1 CSARGALAGSNEQFF TGCAGTGCTAGAGGGGCACTAGCGGGAAGTAATGAGCAGTTCTTC
- few 15 TRBJ2-2 TRBV5-1 CASSLAGQITGELFF TGCGCCAGCAGCTTGGCAGGACAGATCACCGGGGAGCTGTTTTTT
TRBD2 many 15 TRBJ2-1 TRBV7-3 CASSLNGGALDEQFF TGTGCCAGCAGCTTAAACGGGGGGGCCCTGGATGAGCAGTTCTTC
- many 18 TRBJ2-3 TRBV7-2 CASSLGSRGLKITDTQYF TGTGCCAGCAGCTTAGGCAGTCGGGGGCTAAAGATCACAGATACGCAGTATTTT
TRBD1 many 17 TRBJ2-7 TRBV7-3 CASSRYGDRVDIYEQYF TGTGCCAGCAGCCGTTATGGGGACAGGGTAGACATCTACGAGCAGTACTTC
TRBD2 - 13 TRBJ2-3 TRBV20-1 CSARRESTDTQYF TGCAGTGCTAGGCGGGAGAGCACAGATACGCAGTATTTT
- - 12 TRBJ2-5 TRBV19 CASSHLQETQYF TGTGCCAGTAGTCATCTCCAAGAGACCCAGTACTTC
- many 16 TRBJ1-1 TRBV12-5 CASGLALPGSDTEAFF TGTGCTAGTGGTTTGGCTCTTCCAGGGTCTGACACTGAAGCTTTCTTT
TRBD1 - 17 TRBJ1-5 TRBV20-1 CSALLIKQGSVNQPQHF TGCAGTGCCTTACTTATTAAACAGGGGTCAGTCAATCAGCCCCAGCATTTT